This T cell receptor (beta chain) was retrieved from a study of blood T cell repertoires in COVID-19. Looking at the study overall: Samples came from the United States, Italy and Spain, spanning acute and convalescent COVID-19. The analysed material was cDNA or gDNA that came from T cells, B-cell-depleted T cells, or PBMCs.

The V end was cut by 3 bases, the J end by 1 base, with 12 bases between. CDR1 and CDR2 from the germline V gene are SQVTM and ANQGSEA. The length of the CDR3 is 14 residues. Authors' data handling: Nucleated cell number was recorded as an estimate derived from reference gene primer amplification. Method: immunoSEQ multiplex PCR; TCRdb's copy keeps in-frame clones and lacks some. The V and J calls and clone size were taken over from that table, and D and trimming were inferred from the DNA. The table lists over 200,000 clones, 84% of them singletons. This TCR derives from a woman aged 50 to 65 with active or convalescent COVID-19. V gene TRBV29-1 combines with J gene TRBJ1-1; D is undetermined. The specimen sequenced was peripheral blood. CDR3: CSVDRSSSNTEAFF. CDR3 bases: TGCAGCGTTGACAGGTCGTCCTCGAACACTGAAGCTTTCTTT.